One and the same sample provided the 3 T cell receptor beta chains below, sequenced in a study of cytomegalovirus exposure and HLA in healthy donors. PCR was performed using 60 Vbeta and 13 Jbeta primers. Measured with immunoSEQ multiplex PCR; TCRdb has only the in-frame clones, and not every one. The sample has about 270,000 clones, roughly two thirds seen once. Sequences were obtained from PBMCs. The receptors were gathered from a female donor in good health and CMV-seronegative.

J is TRBJ2-2 and V is TRBV6-1; tentative D call: TRBD2 (5 bases). The ends were cut back, 7 bases at V and 3 bases at J, with 12 bases in the middle. CDR1 is MNHNS, CDR2 SASEGT, per germline. The CDR3 has 14 amino acids. The CDR3 reads CASMPSWYTGELFF. The CDR3 DNA follows: TGTGCCAGCATGCCTAGCTGGTACACCGGGGAGCTGTTTTTT.

The genes are TRBV5-4 and TRBJ1-5, with TRBD1 identical over 9 bases. V lost 4 bases and J lost 5; bases outside the gene matches: 4. Looked up from germline, CDR1 is SGHNT and CDR2 is YYREEE (reference sequence). The CDR3 length is 14 residues. The CDR3 sequence: CASSKGQGDQPQHF. The CDR3, as DNA: TGTGCCAGCAGCAAGGGACAGGGTGATCAGCCCCAGCATTTT.

As regards this clone: One end of the junction varies from germline; a read error may be responsible. V is TRBV14 and J is TRBJ2-7; a weak D match, TRBD2 (6 bases). CDR1 and CDR2 (germline): SGHDN, FVKESK. The CDR3 has 15 residues. The CDR3 DNA reads TGTACCAGCAGCCAGAGACACTTCGGGCGGGGCGAGCAGTACTTC. It is translated as CTSSQRHFGRGEQYF.